This T cell receptor (beta chain) was captured in a study of Ad26.COV2.S vaccination and SARS-CoV-2 variants. Study overall: Administration of Ad26.COV2.S was intramuscular, either once or twice 56 days apart. Broader study findings: Reports say spike-specific CD8+ and CD4+ T cell responses covered substantial breadth after vaccination.

As concerns this clone: Its cognate antigen is unknown.

The length of the CDR3 is 13 residues. Trimming removed 4 bases at V and 12 bases at J, with 15 bases between. CDR1 and CDR2 from the germline V gene are LGHNA and YNFKEQ. TCRdb's copy holds only in-frame clones and misses some; the assay was immunoSEQ multiplex PCR. The sample lists about 350,000 clones, less than 90% occurring once. Treatment: some 20 received Ad26.COV2.S at low or high dose, single or two shots; about 5 received placebo; per-sample allocation not given. The samples date from day 63 after the first vaccine or placebo injection. At a Boston site, the person donating was an adult of 18-55 years. Expressing Wuhan-strain SARS-CoV-2 spike, an Ad26 vector served as the vaccine.

V usage is TRBV4-2 and J usage is TRBJ1-4, with D hard to call. The sequences come from peripheral blood, collected in a trial of Ad26.COV2.S vaccine versus placebo. This TCR was sampled from a person aged 18 to 59 who received the Ad26.COV2.S COVID-19 vaccine or a placebo. The CDR3 loop is CASSPLNQAQLFF. DNA for the CDR3: TGTGCCAGCAGCCCTCTTAACCAGGCGCAACTGTTTTTT.